This T cell receptor (beta chain) was captured in a study of blood T cell repertoires in COVID-19. Using immunoSEQ multiplex PCR, the repertoire was profiled, and TCRdb retains in-frame clones only, with some absent. Of 59,000 or so clones in the sample, approximately 78% were seen once. This receptor was taken from a human donor in a cohort sampled during active COVID-19. Sequenced: peripheral blood.

DNA for the CDR3: TGTGCCAGCAGCTTTCTAGCGGGGGGGCCGTCTGGCGAGCAGTACTTC. It is translated as CASSFLAGGPSGEQYF. The J gene is TRBJ2-7, the V gene TRBV7-2, with 12 bases identical to TRBD2. The CDR3 runs 16 residues. The V segment lost 3 bases and the J segment 6 bases; nucleotides outside the gene matches: 9. Germline V CDR1 and CDR2: SGHTA, FQGNSA.